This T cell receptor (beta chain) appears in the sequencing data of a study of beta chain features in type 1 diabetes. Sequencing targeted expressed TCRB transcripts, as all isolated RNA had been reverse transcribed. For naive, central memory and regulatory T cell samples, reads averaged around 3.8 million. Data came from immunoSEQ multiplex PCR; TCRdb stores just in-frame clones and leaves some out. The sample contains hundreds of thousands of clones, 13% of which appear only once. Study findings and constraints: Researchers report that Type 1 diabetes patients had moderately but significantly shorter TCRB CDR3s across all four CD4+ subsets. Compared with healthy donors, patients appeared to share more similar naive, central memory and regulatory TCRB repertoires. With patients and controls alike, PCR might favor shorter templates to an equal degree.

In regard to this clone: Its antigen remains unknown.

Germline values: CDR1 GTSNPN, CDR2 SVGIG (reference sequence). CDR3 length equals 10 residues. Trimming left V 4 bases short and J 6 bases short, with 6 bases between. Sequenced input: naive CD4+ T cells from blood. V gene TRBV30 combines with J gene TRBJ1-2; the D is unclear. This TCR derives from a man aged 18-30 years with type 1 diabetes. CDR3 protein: CAWTDHGYTF. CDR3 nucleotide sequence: TGTGCCTGGACAGACCATGGCTACACCTTC. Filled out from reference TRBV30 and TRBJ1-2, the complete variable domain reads SQTIHQWPATLVQPVGSPLSLECTVEGTSNPNLYWYRQAAGRGLQLLFYSVGIGQISSEVPQNLSASRPQDRQFILSSKKLLLSDSGFYLCAWTDHGYTFGSGTRLTVV.